This T cell receptor (beta chain) was captured in a study of technical replicates of blood from a handful of donors (dated by TCRdb to 2016 to 2017). Libraries were made using the immunoSEQ multiplex PCR assay. Sourced from immuneACCESS, this table was stored by TCRdb with only in-frame sequences that have V and J called. A share of the clones is absent; for the studies checked, an unresolved V gene accounts for under half, and the remainder has no known explanation. The table for this sample lists around 61,000 clones; around 97% of them were counted only once. Approximately 0.18% of the sample is in the top ten clones. To note about this clone: Its target antigen remains unknown. No quality values exist for individual bases; no much larger clone is one base distant.

The CDR3 covers 14 residues, taking in both the cysteine and the phenylalanine. CDR3 DNA is the only sequence kept; it has 42 bases, read in frame from the first base. The CDR1 and CDR2 encoded by the germline V gene are SGHTA and FQGTGA. V is pared back by 4 bases and J by 6 bases, with 15 bases lying between the germline termini. Sample: T cells isolated from PBMCs. The receptor was derived from a human donor in good health. This receptor chain uses TRBV7-3 and TRBJ1-2, with an unclear D gene assignment. The CDR3 amino acid sequence is: CASSYAVRLNGYTF. The DNA is TGTGCCAGCAGCTACGCAGTGAGGCTTAATGGCTACACCTTC.